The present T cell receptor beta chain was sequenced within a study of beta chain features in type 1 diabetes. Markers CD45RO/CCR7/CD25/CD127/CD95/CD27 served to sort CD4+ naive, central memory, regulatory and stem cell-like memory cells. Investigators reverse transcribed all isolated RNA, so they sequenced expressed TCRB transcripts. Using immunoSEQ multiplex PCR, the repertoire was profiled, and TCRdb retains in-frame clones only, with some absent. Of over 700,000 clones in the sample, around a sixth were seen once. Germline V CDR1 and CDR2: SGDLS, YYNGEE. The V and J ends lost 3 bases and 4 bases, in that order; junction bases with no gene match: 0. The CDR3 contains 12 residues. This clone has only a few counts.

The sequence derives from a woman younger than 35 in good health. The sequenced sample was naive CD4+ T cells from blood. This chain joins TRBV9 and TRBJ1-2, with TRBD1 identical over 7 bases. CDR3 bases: TGTGCCAGCAGCGACAGGGGCTATGGCTACACCTTC. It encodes CASSDRGYGYTF.